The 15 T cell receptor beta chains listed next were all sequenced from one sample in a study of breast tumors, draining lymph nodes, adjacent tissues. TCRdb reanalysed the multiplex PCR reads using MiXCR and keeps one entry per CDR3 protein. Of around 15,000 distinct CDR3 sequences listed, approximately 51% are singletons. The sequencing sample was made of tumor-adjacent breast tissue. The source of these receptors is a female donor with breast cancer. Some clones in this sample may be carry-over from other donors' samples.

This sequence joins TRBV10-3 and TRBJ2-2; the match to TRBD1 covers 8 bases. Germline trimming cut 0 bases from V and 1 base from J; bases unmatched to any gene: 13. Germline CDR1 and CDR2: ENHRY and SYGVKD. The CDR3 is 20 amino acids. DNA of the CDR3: TGTGCCATCAGTGAGTCTGGAACAGCATTCGGGACAGGGAACACCGGGGAGCTGTTTTTT. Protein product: CAISESGTAFGTGNTGELFF.

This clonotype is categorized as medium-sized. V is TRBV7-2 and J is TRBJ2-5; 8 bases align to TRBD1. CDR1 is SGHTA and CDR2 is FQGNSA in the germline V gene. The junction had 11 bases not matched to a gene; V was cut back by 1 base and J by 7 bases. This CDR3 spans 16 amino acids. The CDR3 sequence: CASSLDLAGGAGTQYF. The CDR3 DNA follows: TGTGCCAGCAGCTTAGATCTGGCAGGGGGCGCAGGGACCCAGTACTTC.

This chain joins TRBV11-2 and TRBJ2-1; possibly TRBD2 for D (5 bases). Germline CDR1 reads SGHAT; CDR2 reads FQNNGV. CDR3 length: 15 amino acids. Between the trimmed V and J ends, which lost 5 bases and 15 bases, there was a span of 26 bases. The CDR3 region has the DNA TGTGCCAGCAGCCCTGGTGGGAGCGCGAGCCAGCAATTGTTCTTC. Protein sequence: CASSPGGSASQQLFF.

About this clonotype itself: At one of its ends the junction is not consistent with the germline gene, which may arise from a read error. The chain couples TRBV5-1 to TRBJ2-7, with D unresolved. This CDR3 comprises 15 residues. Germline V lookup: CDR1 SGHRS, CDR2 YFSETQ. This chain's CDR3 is CASSALDGETYEQYF. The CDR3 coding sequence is TGTGCCAGCAGCGCCCTGGACGGAGAAACCTACGAGCAGTACTTC.

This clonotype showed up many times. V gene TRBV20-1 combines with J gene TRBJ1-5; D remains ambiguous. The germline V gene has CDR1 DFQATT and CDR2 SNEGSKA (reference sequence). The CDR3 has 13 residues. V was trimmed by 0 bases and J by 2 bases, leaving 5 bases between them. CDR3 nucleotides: TGCAGTGCTAGAGATCCAGGCAATCAGCCCCAGCATTTT. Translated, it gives CSARDPGNQPQHF.

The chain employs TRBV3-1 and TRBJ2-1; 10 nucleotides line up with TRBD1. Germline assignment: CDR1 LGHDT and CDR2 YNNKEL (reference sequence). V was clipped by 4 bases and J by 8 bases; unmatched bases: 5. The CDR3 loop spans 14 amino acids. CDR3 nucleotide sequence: TGTGCCAGCAGCCCGGGACAGGGGATTTATGAGCAGTTCTTC. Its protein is CASSPGQGIYEQFF.

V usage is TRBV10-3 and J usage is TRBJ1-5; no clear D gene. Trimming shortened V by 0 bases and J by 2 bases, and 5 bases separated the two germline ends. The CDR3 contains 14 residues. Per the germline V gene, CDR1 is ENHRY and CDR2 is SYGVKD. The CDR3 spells CAISESTGNQPQHF. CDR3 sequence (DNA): TGTGCCATCAGTGAGTCGACGGGCAATCAGCCCCAGCATTTT.

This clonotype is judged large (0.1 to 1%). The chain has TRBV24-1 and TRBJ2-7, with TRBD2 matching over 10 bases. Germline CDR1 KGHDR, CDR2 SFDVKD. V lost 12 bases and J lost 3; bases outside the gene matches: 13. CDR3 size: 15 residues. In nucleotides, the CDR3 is TGTGCCCACCCCGTAGCGGGAGGTCCTGTCTACGAGCAGTACTTC. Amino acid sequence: CAHPVAGGPVYEQYF.

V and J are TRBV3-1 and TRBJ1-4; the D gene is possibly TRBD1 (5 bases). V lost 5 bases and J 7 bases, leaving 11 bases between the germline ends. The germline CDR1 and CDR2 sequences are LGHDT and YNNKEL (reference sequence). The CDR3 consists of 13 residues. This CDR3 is CASSFRGSEKLFF. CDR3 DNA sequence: TGTGCCAGCAGCTTCCGGGGCAGTGAAAAACTGTTTTTT.

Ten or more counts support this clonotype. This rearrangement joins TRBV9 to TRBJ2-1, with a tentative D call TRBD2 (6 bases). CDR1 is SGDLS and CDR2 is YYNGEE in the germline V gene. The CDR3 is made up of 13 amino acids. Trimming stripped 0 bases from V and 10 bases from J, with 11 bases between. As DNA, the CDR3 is TGTGCCAGCAGCGTAGCTGGGGGGAGGGAGCAGTTCTTC. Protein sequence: CASSVAGGREQFF. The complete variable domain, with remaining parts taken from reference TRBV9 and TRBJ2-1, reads DSGVTQTPKHLITATGQRVTLRCSPRSGDLSVYWYQQSLDQGLQFLIQYYNGEERAKGNILERFSAQQFPDLHSELNLSSLELGDSALYFCASSVAGGREQFFGPGTRLTVL.

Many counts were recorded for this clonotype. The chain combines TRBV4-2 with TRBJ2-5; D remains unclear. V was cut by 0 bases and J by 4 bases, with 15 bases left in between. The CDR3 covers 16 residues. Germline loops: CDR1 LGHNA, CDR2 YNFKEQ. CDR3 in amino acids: CASSQEAQTALETQYF. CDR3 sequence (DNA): TGTGCCAGCAGCCAAGAAGCGCAGACTGCTTTAGAGACCCAGTACTTC.

The CDR3 protein is CSGNDGNQETQYF. The CDR3 DNA reads TGCAGTGGGAACGATGGGAACCAAGAGACCCAGTACTTC. The chain employs TRBV20-1 and TRBJ2-5; D uncertain. The CDR3 length is 13 residues. Deletions cut 7 bases from V and 0 bases from J, with 12 bases between. Germline-derived CDR1 and CDR2 are DFQATT and SNEGSKA (reference sequence).

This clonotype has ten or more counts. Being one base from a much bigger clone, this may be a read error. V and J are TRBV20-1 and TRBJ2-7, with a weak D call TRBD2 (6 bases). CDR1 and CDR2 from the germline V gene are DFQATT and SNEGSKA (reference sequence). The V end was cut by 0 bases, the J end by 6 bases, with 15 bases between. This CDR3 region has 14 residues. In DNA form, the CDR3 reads TGCAGTGCTAGAGATTGGCGGGGACCTGCCGAGCAGTACTTC. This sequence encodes CSARDWRGPAEQYF.

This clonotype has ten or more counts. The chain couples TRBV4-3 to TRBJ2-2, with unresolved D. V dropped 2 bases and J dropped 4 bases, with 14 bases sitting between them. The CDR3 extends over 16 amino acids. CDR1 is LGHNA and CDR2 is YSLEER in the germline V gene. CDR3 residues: CASSQLPSTGTGELFF. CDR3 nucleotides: TGCGCCAGCAGCCAATTGCCGAGTACCGGCACCGGGGAGCTGTTTTTT.

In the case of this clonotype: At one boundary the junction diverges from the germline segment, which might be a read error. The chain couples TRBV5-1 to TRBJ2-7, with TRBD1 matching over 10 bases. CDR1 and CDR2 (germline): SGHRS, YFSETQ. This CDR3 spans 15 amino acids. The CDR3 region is CASSIPGQGKNEQCF. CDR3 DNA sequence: TGCGCCAGCAGCATACCGGGACAGGGGAAAAACGAGCAGTGCTTC.